The clone carrying this T cell receptor beta chain was counted many times. Its antigen is not identified. These data come from a study of CD8 T cells in ankylosing spondylitis. Study outcomes and limitations: There was a TCR beta motif, made of several highly homologous variants, that appeared characteristic of ankylosing spondylitis blood. The disease-linked clones had a CD8+ phenotype and low blood frequencies.

Germline lookup yields CDR1 SGDLS and CDR2 YYNGEE. The CDR3 consists of 16 residues. The ends were cut back, 3 bases at V and 0 bases at J, with 12 bases in the middle. TCRdb passed the 5' RACE reads through MiXCR, listing each CDR3 protein once. The sample has about 8,600 distinct CDR3 sequences, 3.9% seen once; the top ten hold 8.5% to 12%. The source is a female donor with ankylosing spondylitis or in good health (not recorded which). V is TRBV9 and J is TRBJ1-4; D not certain. What was sequenced was blood, either unsorted or a sorted T cell fraction (not recorded which). Here the CDR3 reads CASSGREGPTNEKLFF. In DNA form, the CDR3 reads TGTGCCAGCAGCGGCCGCGAAGGACCAACTAATGAAAAACTGTTTTTT.